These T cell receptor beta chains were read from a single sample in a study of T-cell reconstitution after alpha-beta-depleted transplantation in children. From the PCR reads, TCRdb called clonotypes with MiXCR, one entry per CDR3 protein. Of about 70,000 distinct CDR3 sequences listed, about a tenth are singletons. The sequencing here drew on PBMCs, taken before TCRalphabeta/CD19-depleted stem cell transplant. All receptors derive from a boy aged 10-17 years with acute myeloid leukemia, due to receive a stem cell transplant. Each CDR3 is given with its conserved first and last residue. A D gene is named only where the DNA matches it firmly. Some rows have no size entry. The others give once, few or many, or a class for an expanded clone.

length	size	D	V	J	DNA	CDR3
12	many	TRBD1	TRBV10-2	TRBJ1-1	TGCGCCAGCAGAGGTGACAGGGTTGAAGCTTTCTTT	CASRGDRVEAFF
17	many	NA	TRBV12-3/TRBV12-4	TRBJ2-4	TGTGCCAGCACCAAGGGGCGTGGTTCCTTGGCCAAAAACATTCAGTACTTC	CASTKGRGSLAKNIQYF
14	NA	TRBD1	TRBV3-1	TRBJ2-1	TGTGCCAGCAGCCAAGGGACAGGGGTGAATGAGCAGTTCTTC	CASSQGTGVNEQFF
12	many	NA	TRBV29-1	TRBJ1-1	TGCAGCGCTGTCGGGGAGAACACTGAAGCTTTCTTT	CSAVGENTEAFF
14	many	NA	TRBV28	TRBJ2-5	TGTGCCAGTTCCGGGACCCCACTAAGAGAGACCCAGTACTTC	CASSGTPLRETQYF
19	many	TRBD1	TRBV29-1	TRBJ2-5	TGCAGCGTTACCACGATCGTAGTCCTGGGGGGACAGGGAAAAGAGACCCAGTACTTC	CSVTTIVVLGGQGKETQYF
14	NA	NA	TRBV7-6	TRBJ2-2	TGTGCCAGCAGCTTAGGCACTTCCACCGGGGAGCTGTTTTTT	CASSLGTSTGELFF
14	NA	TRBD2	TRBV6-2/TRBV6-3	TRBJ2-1	TGTGCCAGCACCTCTAGCGGGACGGGAAATGAGCAGTTCTTC	CASTSSGTGNEQFF
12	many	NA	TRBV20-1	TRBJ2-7	TGCAGTGCTAGCGGGATTTTTTACGAGCAGTACTTC	CSASGIFYEQYF
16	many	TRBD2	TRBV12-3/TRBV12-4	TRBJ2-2	TGTGCCAGCAGTCGACTAGCGGGAGTACGCACCGGGGAGCTGTTTTTT	CASSRLAGVRTGELFF
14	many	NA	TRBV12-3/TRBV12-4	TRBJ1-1	TGTGCCAGCAGTCGGACGGCCTTGAACACTGAAGCTTTCTTT	CASSRTALNTEAFF
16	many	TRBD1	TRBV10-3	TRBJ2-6	TGTGCCATCAGTGCCTGGACAGGGGATGGGGCCAACGTCCTGACTTTC	CAISAWTGDGANVLTF
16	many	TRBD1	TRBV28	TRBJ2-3	TGTGCCAGCAGTCGGATCCGGGCCAGGGGGTCAGATACGCAGTATTTT	CASSRIRARGSDTQYF